The clone carrying this T cell receptor beta chain has at least ten counts. This CDR3 region has 16 residues. The germline CDR1 and CDR2 sequences are DFQATT and SNEGSKA (reference sequence). The V segment lost 0 bases and the J segment 5 bases; nucleotides outside the gene matches: 7. This specimen comes from a study of identical twins. TCRdb independently ran MiXCR on the 5' RACE reads; one entry per CDR3 protein. The table records 500,000 to 550,000 distinct CDR3 sequences, around 20% of them present only once. In addition, the sample was reused for a study of T cells expressing NK-cell markers.

This clonotype originated in a woman aged 18-30 years in good health. The chain joins TRBV20-1 to TRBJ2-2, with 9 bases identical to TRBD2. The sequenced material came from CD4+ T cells sorted from blood. DNA for the CDR3: TGCAGTGCTAGAGACCCTAGCGGGAAAGGTACCGGGGAGCTGTTTTTT. Its translation is CSARDPSGKGTGELFF.